Presented here are 14 T cell receptor beta chains from one specimen sequenced in a study of response to subunit inactivated influenza vaccine. TCRdb itself ran the RT-PCR reads through MiXCR, one entry per CDR3 protein. This sample has 550,000 to 650,000 distinct CDR3 sequences, with approximately 10% found just once. Sequences were derived from PBMCs from blood, sampled on the day of vaccination. All receptors come from a man over 45 who received an inactivated influenza vaccine.

In this sample, this clonotype turned up a few times. The gene calls are TRBV6-2 or TRBV6-3 and TRBJ2-5; possibly TRBD1 for D (6 bases). The V and J ends lost 5 bases and 2 bases respectively, with 15 bases between them. The V gene's germline CDR1 is MNHEY and CDR2 SVGEGT. There are 15 residues in the CDR3. CDR3 residues: CASSPFRDTQETQYF. In DNA form, the CDR3 reads TGTGCCAGCAGTCCTTTCCGGGACACACAAGAGACCCAGTACTTC.

The V call is TRBV20-1, the J call TRBJ1-1; possible D gene TRBD1, 5 bases. Germline assignment: CDR1 DFQATT and CDR2 SNEGSKA (reference sequence). The CDR3 covers 12 residues. Trimming cost V 6 bases and J 4 bases, with 12 bases left between them. This chain's CDR3 is CSATGGPTEAFF. CDR3 bases: TGCAGTGCCACGGGGGGACCCACTGAAGCTTTCTTT.

This clonotype was seen repeatedly, ten times or more. This chain uses TRBV7-9 with TRBJ1-5; the D gene is possibly TRBD1 (5 bases). V lost 5 bases, J lost 7 bases, and 12 bases lay in between. The germline CDR1 and CDR2 sequences are SEHNR and FQNEAQ (reference sequence). This CDR3 spans 13 amino acids. The CDR3 sequence is CASSLGPWQPQHF. The CDR3 coding sequence is TGTGCCAGCAGCCTGGGACCATGGCAGCCCCAGCATTTT.

The chain is built from TRBV7-9 and TRBJ2-3, with TRBD1 identical over 7 bases. The CDR3 runs 16 residues. V lost 5 bases to trimming and J lost 2 bases; unmatched junction nucleotides: 10. Germline CDR1 reads SEHNR; CDR2 reads FQNEAQ (reference sequence). In nucleotides, the CDR3 is TGTGCCAGCAGCGCCCCCTTAGGGGGCAACACAGATACGCAGTATTTT. Translated: CASSAPLGGNTDTQYF.

This clonotype was counted between two and nine times. The genes are TRBV7-8 and TRBJ2-7; 10 bases match TRBD1. In germline, CDR1 is SGHVS, CDR2 FQNEAQ. The CDR3 covers 18 residues. Trimming removed 0 bases from V and 0 bases from J; junction bases left unmatched: 8. For the CDR3, the DNA is TGTGCCAGCAGCTTAGCCGGATTTGGGACAGGGGTCTCCTACGAGCAGTACTTC. Translating gives CASSLAGFGTGVSYEQYF. Full variable domain (outside the CDR3, taken from reference TRBV7-8 and TRBJ2-7): GAGVSQSPRYKVAKRGQDVALRCDPISGHVSLFWYQQALGQGPEFLTYFQNEAQLDKSGLPSDRFFAERPEGSVSTLKIQRTQQEDSAVYLCASSLAGFGTGVSYEQYFGPGTRLTVT.

This clonotype was recorded a few times. The chain uses TRBV18 and TRBJ1-1; weak D call: TRBD1 (5 bases). V was shortened by 2 bases and J by 1 base, with 11 bases between the two germline ends. Germline-derived CDR1 and CDR2 are KGHSH and LQKENI. The CDR3 runs 15 residues. Here the CDR3 DNA reads TGTGCCAGCTCACCAAACCGACAGACGAACACTGAAGCTTTCTTT. Its translation is CASSPNRQTNTEAFF. Together with reference TRBV18 and TRBJ1-1, the CDR3 gives the full variable domain: NAGVMQNPRHLVRRRGQEARLRCSPMKGHSHVYWYRQLPEEGLKFMVYLQKENIIDESGMPKERFSAEFPKEGPSILRIQQVVRGDSAAYFCASSPNRQTNTEAFFGQGTRLTVV.

The genes are TRBV6-1 and TRBJ2-3, with D tentatively TRBD1 (5 bases). The CDR3 has 14 residues. CDR1 and CDR2 from the germline V gene are MNHNS and SASEGT. Trimming cost V 7 bases and J 4 bases, with 15 bases left between them. The CDR3 coding sequence is TGTGCCAGCACCTGGAGTGGGGCCGCAGATACGCAGTATTTT. Translation: CASTWSGAADTQYF.

This clonotype was observed many times. This sequence joins TRBV5-1 and TRBJ2-1, with D tentatively TRBD1 or TRBD2 (5 bases each). The V gene's germline CDR1 is SGHRS and CDR2 YFSETQ. The CDR3 totals 14 residues. V shed 0 bases and J shed 6 bases, with 10 bases lying between them. The CDR3 DNA is TGCGCCAGCAGCTTGGAGAGGGGAATCAATGAGCAGTTCTTC. Protein sequence: CASSLERGINEQFF.

This clonotype showed up just once. The rearrangement links TRBV9 to TRBJ2-6; D gene unclear. This CDR3 has 14 residues. V shed 4 bases and J shed 4 bases, with 9 bases lying between them. Germline V gives CDR1 SGDLS, CDR2 YYNGEE. CDR3 sequence: CASSRETGANVLTF. The CDR3 DNA follows: TGTGCCAGCAGCAGGGAAACCGGGGCCAACGTCCTGACTTTC.

This clonotype showed up many times. This chain uses TRBV7-9 with TRBJ2-1; no definite D call. The V end lost 1 base, the J end lost 8 bases, and 6 bases lay between the germline ends. Germline CDR1 is SEHNR and CDR2 is FQNEAQ (reference sequence). CDR3 size: 12 residues. Here the CDR3 DNA reads TGTGCCAGCAGCTTAGTTGGGGATGAGCAGTTCTTC. As protein: CASSLVGDEQFF. Full variable domain (outside the CDR3, taken from reference TRBV7-9 and TRBJ2-1): DTGVSQNPRHKITKRGQNVTFRCDPISEHNRLYWYRQTLGQGPEFLTYFQNEAQLEKSRLLSDRFSAERPKGSFSTLEIQRTEQGDSAMYLCASSLVGDEQFFGPGTRLTVL.

This clonotype was detected only a few times. The chain joins TRBV4-3 to TRBJ2-1, with unresolved D. The germline CDR1 and CDR2 sequences are LGHNA and YSLEER. The CDR3 consists of 15 residues. V dropped 1 base and J dropped 6 bases, with 13 bases sitting between them. The CDR3 region is CASSQGSRPGNEQFF. CDR3 sequence (DNA): TGCGCCAGCAGCCAAGGGAGCCGTCCAGGCAATGAGCAGTTCTTC.

The rearrangement links TRBV7-9 to TRBJ2-1, with 14 bases aligning to TRBD2. Germline-derived CDR1 and CDR2 are SEHNR and FQNEAQ (reference sequence). Germline trimming cut 2 bases from V and 8 bases from J; bases unmatched to any gene: 5. This CDR3 contains 16 residues. CDR3 nucleotide sequence: TGTGCCAGCAGCTTAACGGGACTAGCGGGAGCAGATGAGCAGTTCTTC. Protein: CASSLTGLAGADEQFF.

This clonotype was counted between two and nine times. The CDR3 is CASSVGGLSDEKLFF. The CDR3, as DNA: TGCGCCAGCAGCGTTGGGGGGTTGAGTGATGAAAAACTGTTTTTT. The chain couples TRBV5-1 to TRBJ1-4, with D perhaps TRBD1 (5 bases). Trimming shortened V by 4 bases and J by 6 bases, and 16 bases separated the two germline ends. The CDR3 extends over 15 amino acids. Germline V gene data show CDR1 as SGHRS and CDR2 as YFSETQ.

The chain has TRBV29-1 and TRBJ1-1; tentatively, D is TRBD1 (5 bases). The CDR3 is made up of 13 amino acids. Trimming left V 6 bases short and J 4 bases short, with 15 bases between. Germline V CDR1 and CDR2: SQVTM, ANQGSEA. The CDR3 sequence: CSVRDWQGTEAFF. CDR3 coding DNA: TGCAGCGTCCGAGATTGGCAGGGCACTGAAGCTTTCTTT. The full variable domain, rest sourced from reference TRBV29-1 and TRBJ1-1, is SAVISQKPSRDICQRGTSLTIQCQVDSQVTMMFWYRQQPGQSLTLIATANQGSEATYESGFVIDKFPISRPNLTFSTLTVSNMSPEDSSIYLCSVRDWQGTEAFFGQGTRLTVV.